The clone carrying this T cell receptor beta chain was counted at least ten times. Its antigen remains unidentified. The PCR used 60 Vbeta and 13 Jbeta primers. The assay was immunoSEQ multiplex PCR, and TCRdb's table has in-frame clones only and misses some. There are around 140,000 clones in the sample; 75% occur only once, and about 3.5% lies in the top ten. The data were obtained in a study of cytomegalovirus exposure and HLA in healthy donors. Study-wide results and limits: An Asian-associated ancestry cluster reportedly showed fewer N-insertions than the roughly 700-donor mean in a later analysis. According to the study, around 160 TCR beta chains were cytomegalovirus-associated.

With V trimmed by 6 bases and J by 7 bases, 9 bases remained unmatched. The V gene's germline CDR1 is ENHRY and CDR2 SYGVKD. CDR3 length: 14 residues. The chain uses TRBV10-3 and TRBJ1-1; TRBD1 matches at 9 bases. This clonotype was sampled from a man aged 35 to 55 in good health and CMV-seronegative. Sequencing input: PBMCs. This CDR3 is CAIRRGTGNNEAFF. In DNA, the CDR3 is TGTGCCATCAGGAGGGGGACAGGGAATAATGAAGCTTTCTTT.